Only a few counts were recorded for the clone carrying this TCR beta chain. Its antigen is not known. The data belong to a study of T cell repertoires in cytomegalovirus infection. Study at large: Public TCR beta signatures were indicative of both CMV infection and a matching HLA type.

The CDR3 is 15 residues long. The junction had 7 bases not matched to a gene; V was cut back by 1 base and J by 8 bases. The germline V gene has CDR1 SGHDN and CDR2 FVKESK. Each CDR3 protein is one row after TCRdb ran MiXCR on the reads. The top ten clones hold roughly 8% of a sample with hundreds of thousands of distinct CDR3 sequences, roughly a quarter of them seen once. Study conclusions and caveats: The study identified carriers of CMV plus the relevant HLA from cumulative public TCR beta family frequency. HLA-C-restricted CMV-specific TCR beta clonotypes were dominant in the ex vivo response.

This chain uses TRBV14 with TRBJ1-1; 10 nucleotides agree with TRBD1. Sequencing was done on a sample of CD8+ T cells from PBMCs. The sequence came from a human donor in good health (CMV status not recorded). Some clones in this sample may be carry-over from other donors' samples. The DNA for the CDR3 is TGTGCCAGCAGCCAAGGCCTGACAGGGGGCGCAGAAGCTTTCTTT. It codes for CASSQGLTGGAEAFF.